This TCR beta chain was retrieved from a study of CD8+ T cells in alopecia areata. The CDR3 has 13 residues. CDR1 MNHNS and CDR2 SASEGT come from the germline V gene. J was trimmed by 7 bases and V by 7 bases; bases with no gene match: 5. In its sample, this clone was seen a few times. It was cDNA, reverse transcribed from extracted RNA, that served as the sequencing template. Produced via immunoSEQ multiplex PCR; TCRdb's table is partial and in-frame only. The repertoire holds fewer than 250,000 clones, 43% seen once, with about 2.4% in the top ten. Treatment denoted: oral pan-JAK inhibitor, 5-10 mg twice daily.

The V gene is TRBV6-1, the J gene TRBJ2-3, with 10 bases matching TRBD1. Sequenced material: CD4+ T cells sorted from blood, taken at approximately week 39, from a patient treated with tofacitinib. This clonotype originated in a human donor with alopecia areata. The CDR3 coding sequence is TGTGCCAGCACTGGGACAGGGGTAAATACGCAGTATTTT. This encodes CASTGTGVNTQYF.